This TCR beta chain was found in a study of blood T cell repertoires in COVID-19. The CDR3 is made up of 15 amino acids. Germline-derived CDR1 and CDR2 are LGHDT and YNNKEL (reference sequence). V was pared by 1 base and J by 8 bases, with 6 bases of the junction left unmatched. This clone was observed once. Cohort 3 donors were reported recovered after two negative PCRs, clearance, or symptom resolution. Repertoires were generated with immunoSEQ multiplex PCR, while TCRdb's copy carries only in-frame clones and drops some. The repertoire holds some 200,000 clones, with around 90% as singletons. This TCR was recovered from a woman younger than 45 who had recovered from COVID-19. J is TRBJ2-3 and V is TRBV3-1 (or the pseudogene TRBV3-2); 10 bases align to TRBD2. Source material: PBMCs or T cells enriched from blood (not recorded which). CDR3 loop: CASSQAGTSAGTQYF. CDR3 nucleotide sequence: TGTGCCAGCAGCCAAGCCGGGACTAGCGCTGGTACGCAGTATTTT.